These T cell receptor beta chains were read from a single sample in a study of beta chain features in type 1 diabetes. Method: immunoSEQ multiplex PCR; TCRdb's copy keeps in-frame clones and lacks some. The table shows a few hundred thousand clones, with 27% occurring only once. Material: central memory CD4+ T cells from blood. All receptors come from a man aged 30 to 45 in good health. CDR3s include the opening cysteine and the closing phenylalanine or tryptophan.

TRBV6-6,CASSYGVSTDTQYF
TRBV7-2,CASSRDRVRGYTF
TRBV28,CASSQGASQPQHF
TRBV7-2,CASIQGDTGELFF
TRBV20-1,CSAPTDTQYF
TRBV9,CASSVDGGRNTIYF
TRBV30,CAWTRGYEQYF
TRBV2,CASSLVRTDEQYF
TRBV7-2,CASSQNSGRAGEQFF
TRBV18,CASLVGIGETQYF
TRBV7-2,CASTLTGGSYEQYF
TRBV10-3,CAISNIARGELFF
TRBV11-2,CASSLYQAEEQYF
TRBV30,CAWTPFGGSTEAFF
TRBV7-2,CASSLGAGPGSGANVLTF
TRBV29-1,CSVGGGEGEAFF
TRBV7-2,CAIGTSGLPETQYF
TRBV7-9,CASSLNRGNTEAFF
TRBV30,CAWSGATRGRGYTF
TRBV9,CASSGLISPTDTQYF
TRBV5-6,CASSLGGGTNNSPLHF
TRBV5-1,CASSLGRDNYGYTF
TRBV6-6,CASSYLATSGRYEQFF
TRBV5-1,CASSPGQGIGNTIYF
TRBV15,CATSPTLAGGAEQFF
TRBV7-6,CASSLVSRGRDKNIQYF
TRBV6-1,CASSLYRDEQYF
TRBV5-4,CASSFDGRNYGYTF
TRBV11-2,CASSSSTGHNEQFF
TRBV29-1,CSVVPLKRTLPYEQYF
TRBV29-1,CSVLPAIGLAGGYKQYF
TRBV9,CASSPRQGGTEAFF
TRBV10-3,CAISEGDRGRQYF
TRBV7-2,CATSRLKTEQYF
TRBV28,CASMSSGATQYF
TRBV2,CASSVSREGEQFF
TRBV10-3,CAISHTDSTPAYGYTF
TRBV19,CASSRGVGQFNEQFF
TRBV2,CASSLQGRDIQYF
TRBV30,CAVEWGDQPQHF
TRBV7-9,CASSFHGLEQFF
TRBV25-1,CASGQAGSLYNEQFF
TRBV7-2,CASTPGGVQETQYF
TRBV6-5,CATGSTGETQYF
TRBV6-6,CASSYTQGDGGTQYF
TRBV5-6,CASSLDGIDQPQHF
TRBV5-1,CASSSTPGQNEQYF
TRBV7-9,CASSKLGPGGGKETQYF
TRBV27,CATRGTYEQYF
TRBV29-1,CSVEDSPRGINEQFF
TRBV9,CASSPLNGGVTQYF
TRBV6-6,CASSYQAAAAGETQYF
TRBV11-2,CASRPLTGVNYEQYF
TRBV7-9,CASRGGPTSTDTQYF
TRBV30,CAWGSGLAKVGELFF
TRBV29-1,CSVKDGGGQYF